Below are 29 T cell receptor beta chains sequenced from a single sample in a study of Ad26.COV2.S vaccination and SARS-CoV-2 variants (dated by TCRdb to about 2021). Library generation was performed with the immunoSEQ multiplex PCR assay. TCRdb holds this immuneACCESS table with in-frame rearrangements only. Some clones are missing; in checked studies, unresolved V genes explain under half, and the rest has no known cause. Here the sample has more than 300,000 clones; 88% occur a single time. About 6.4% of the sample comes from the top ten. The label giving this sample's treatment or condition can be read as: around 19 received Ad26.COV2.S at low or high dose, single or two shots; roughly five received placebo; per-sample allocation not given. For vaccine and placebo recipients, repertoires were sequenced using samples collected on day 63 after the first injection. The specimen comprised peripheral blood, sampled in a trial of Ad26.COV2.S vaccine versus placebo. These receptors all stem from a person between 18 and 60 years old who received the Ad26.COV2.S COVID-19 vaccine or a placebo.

This CDR3 is CASSRGQGNEQFF. As DNA, the CDR3 is TGTGCCAGCAGTCGCGGACAGGGGAATGAGCAGTTCTTC. The V call is TRBV2, the J call TRBJ2-1; 9 nucleotides agree with TRBD1. J gave up 7 bases and V 5 bases, and 3 bases lay outside the gene matches. Germline lookup yields CDR1 SNHLY and CDR2 FYNNEI. This CDR3 has 13 residues. The full variable domain, completed using reference TRBV2 and TRBJ2-1, is EPEVTQTPSHQVTQMGQEVILRCVPISNHLYFYWYRQILGQKVEFLVSFYNNEISEKSEIFDDQFSVERPDGSNFTLKIRSTKLEDSAMYFCASSRGQGNEQFFGPGTRLTVL.

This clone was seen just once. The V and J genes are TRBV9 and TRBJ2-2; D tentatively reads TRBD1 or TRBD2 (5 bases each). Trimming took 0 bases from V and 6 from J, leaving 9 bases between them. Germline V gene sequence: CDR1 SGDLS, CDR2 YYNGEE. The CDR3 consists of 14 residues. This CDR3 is CASSVDPGPGELFF. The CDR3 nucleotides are TGTGCCAGCAGCGTAGATCCGGGACCCGGGGAGCTGTTTTTT.

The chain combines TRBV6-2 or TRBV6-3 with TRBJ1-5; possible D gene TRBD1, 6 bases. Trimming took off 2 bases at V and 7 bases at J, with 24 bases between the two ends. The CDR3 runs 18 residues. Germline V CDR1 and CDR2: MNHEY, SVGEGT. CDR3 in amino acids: CASSYKKGEGEATQPQHF. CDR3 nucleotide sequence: TGTGCCAGCAGTTACAAAAAGGGGGAGGGGGAAGCTACGCAGCCCCAGCATTTT.

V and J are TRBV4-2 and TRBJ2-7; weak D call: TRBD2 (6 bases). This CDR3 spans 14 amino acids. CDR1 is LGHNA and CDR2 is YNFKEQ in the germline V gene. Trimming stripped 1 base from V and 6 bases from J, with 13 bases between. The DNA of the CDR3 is TGTGCCAGCAGCCAAGTGGGGGGTCGAGGCGAGCAGTACTTC. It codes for CASSQVGGRGEQYF.

The CDR3 here is CASSLEATGANVLTF. The DNA of the CDR3 is TGTGCCAGCAGCTTGGAGGCAACCGGGGCCAACGTCCTGACTTTC. The chain is built from TRBV5-4 and TRBJ2-6; no definite D call. This CDR3 has 15 residues. From germline, CDR1 is SGHNT and CDR2 YYREEE (reference sequence). V shed 0 bases and J shed 4 bases, with 8 bases lying between them. The full variable domain, with the rest looked up from reference TRBV5-4 and TRBJ2-6, is ETGVTQSPTHLIKTRGQQVTLRCSSQSGHNTVSWYQQALGQGPQFIFQYYREEENGRGNFPPRFSGLQFPNYSSELNVNALELDDSALYLCASSLEATGANVLTFGAGSRLTVL.

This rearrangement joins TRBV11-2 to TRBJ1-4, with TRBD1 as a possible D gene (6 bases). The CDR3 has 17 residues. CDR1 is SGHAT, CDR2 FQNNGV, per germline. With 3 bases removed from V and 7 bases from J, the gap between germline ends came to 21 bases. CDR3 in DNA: TGTGCCAGCAGCTTGGCCACGGGGGGCAGAAGTGGTGAAAAACTGTTTTTT. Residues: CASSLATGGRSGEKLFF.

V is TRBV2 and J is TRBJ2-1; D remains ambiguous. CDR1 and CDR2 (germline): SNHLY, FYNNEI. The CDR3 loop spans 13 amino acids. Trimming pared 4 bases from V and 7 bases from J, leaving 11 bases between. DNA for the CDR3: TGTGCCAGCAGTGTGCAGCCTCTAAATGAGCAGTTCTTC. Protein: CASSVQPLNEQFF.

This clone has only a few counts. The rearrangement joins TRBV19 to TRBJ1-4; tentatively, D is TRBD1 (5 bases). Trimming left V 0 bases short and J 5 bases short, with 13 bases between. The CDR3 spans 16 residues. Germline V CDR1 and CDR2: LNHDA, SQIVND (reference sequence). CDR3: CASSIERGTGNEKLFF. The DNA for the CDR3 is TGTGCCAGTAGTATAGAACGGGGGACGGGGAATGAAAAACTGTTTTTT.

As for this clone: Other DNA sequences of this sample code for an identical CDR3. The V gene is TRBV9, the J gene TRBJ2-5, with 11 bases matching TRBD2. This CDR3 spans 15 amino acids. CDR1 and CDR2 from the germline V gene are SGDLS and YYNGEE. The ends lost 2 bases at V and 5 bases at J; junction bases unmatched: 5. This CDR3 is CASSVSGGAGETQYF. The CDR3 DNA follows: TGTGCCAGCAGCGTTAGCGGGGGGGCTGGGGAGACCCAGTACTTC.

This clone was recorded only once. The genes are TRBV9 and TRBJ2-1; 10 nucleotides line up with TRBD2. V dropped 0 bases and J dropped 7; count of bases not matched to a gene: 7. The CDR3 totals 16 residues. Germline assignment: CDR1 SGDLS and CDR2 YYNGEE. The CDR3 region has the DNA TGTGCCAGCAGCGTAGTGGGGACTAGCGTAAAGAATGAGCAGTTCTTC. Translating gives CASSVVGTSVKNEQFF.

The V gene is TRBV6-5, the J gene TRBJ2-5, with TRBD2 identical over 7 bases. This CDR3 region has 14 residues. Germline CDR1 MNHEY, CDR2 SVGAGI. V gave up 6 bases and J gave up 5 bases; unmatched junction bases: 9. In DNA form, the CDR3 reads TGTGCCAGCAGCAACTGGGGGGGAAGGGAGACCCAGTACTTC. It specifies CASSNWGGRETQYF.

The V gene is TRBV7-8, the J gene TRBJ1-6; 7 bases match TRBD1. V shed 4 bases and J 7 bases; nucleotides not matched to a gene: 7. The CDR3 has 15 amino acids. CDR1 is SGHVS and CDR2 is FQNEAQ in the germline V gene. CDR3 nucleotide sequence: TGTGCCAGCAGCTACTTGACAGGGATGAATTCACCCCTCCACTTT. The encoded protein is CASSYLTGMNSPLHF.

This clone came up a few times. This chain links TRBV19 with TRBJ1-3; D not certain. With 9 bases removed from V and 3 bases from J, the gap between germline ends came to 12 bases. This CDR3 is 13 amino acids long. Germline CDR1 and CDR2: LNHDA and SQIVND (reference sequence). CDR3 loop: CASTRRGGNTIYF. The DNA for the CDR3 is TGTGCCAGCACGCGCCGGGGTGGAAACACCATATATTTT.

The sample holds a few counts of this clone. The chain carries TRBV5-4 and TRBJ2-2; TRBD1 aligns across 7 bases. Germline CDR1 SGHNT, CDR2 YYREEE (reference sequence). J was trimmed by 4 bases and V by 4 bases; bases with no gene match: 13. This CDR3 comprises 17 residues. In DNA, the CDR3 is TGTGCCAGCAGCATACCAACAGGGACAGCTGGCACCGGGGAGCTGTTTTTT. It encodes CASSIPTGTAGTGELFF. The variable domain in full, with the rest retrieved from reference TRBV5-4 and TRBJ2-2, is ETGVTQSPTHLIKTRGQQVTLRCSSQSGHNTVSWYQQALGQGPQFIFQYYREEENGRGNFPPRFSGLQFPNYSSELNVNALELDDSALYLCASSIPTGTAGTGELFFGEGSRLTVL.

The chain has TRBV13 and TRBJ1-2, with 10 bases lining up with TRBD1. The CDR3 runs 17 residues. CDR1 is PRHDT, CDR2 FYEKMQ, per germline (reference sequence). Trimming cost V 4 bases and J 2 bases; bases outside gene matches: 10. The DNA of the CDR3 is TGTGCCAGCAGCTATCGACAGGGACAGGGGTTAAACTATGGCTACACCTTC. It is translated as CASSYRQGQGLNYGYTF. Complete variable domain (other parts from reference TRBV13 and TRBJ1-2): AAGVIQSPRHLIKEKRETATLKCYPIPRHDTVYWYQQGPGQDPQFLISFYEKMQSDKGSIPDRFSAQQFSDYHSELNMSSLELGDSALYFCASSYRQGQGLNYGYTFGSGTRLTVV.

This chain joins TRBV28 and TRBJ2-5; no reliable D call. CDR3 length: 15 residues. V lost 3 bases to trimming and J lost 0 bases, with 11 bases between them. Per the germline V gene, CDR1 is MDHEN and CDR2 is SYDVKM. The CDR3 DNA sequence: TGTGCCAGCAGTTTGAGTTCCGTTGACCAAGAGACCCAGTACTTC. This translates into CASSLSSVDQETQYF. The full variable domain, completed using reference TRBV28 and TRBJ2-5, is DVKVTQSSRYLVKRTGEKVFLECVQDMDHENMFWYRQDPGLGLRLIYFSYDVKMKEKGDIPEGYSVSREKKERFSLILESASTNQTSMYLCASSLSSVDQETQYFGPGTRLLVL.

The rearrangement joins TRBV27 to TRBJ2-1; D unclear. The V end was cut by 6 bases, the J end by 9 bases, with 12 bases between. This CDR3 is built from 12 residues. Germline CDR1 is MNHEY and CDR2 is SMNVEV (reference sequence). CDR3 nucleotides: TGTGCCAGCAGCCGGGTAGGTCCTGAGCAGTTCTTC. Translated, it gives CASSRVGPEQFF.

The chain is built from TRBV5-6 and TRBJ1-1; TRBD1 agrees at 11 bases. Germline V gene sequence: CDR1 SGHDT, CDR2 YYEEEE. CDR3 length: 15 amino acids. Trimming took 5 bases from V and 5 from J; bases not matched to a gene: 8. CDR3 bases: TGTGCCAGCAGTTCACCGGGACAGGGGGGTACTGAAGCTTTCTTT. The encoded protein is CASSSPGQGGTEAFF. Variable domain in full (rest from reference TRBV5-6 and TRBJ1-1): DAGVTQSPTHLIKTRGQQVTLRCSPKSGHDTVSWYQQALGQGPQFIFQYYEEEERQRGNFPDRFSGHQFPNYSSELNVNALLLGDSALYLCASSSPGQGGTEAFFGQGTRLTVV.

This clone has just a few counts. CDR3 nucleotides: TGTGCCTGGCGCCTGGCCGGCAGGGCGAACACTGAAGCTTTCTTT. Translation gives CAWRLAGRANTEAFF. V usage is TRBV30 and J usage is TRBJ1-1; D is possibly TRBD1 (5 bases). The CDR3 length is 15 residues. Deletions cut 5 bases from V and 1 base from J, with 17 bases between. CDR1 and CDR2 from the germline V gene are GTSNPN and SVGIG (reference sequence). Supplemented by reference TRBV30 and TRBJ1-1, the full variable domain reads SQTIHQWPATLVQPVGSPLSLECTVEGTSNPNLYWYRQAAGRGLQLLFYSVGIGQISSEVPQNLSASRPQDRQFILSSKKLLLSDSGFYLCAWRLAGRANTEAFFGQGTRLTVV.

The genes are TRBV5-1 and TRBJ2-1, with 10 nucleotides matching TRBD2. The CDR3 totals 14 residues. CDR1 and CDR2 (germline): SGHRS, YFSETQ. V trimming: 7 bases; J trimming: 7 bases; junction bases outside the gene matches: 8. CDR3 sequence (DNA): TGCGCCAGCGGAGGGCTAGCGGGAGCAAATGAGCAGTTCTTC. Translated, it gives CASGGLAGANEQFF.

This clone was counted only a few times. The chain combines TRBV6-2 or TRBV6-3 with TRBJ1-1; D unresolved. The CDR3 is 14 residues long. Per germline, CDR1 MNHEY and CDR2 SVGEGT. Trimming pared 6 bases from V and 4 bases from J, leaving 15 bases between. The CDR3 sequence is CASSLKLGGTEAFF. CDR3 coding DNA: TGTGCCAGCAGCCTTAAGTTGGGAGGCACTGAAGCTTTCTTT.

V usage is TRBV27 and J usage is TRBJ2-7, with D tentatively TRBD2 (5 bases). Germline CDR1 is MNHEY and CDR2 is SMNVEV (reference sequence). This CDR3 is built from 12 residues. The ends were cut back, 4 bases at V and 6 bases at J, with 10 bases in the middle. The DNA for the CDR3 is TGTGCCAGCAGTTCCCGGGGTGTCGAGCAGTACTTC. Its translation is CASSSRGVEQYF.

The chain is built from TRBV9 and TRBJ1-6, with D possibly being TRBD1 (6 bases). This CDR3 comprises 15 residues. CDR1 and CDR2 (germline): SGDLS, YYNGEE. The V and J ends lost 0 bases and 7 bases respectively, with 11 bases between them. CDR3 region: CASSVAERGNSPLHF. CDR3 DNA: TGTGCCAGCAGCGTAGCGGAAAGGGGGAATTCACCCCTCCACTTT.

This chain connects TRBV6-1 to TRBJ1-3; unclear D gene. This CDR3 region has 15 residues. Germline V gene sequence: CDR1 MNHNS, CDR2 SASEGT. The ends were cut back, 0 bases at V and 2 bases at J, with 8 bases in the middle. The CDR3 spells CASSEAVGTGNTIYF. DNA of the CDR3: TGTGCCAGCAGTGAAGCTGTGGGTACTGGAAACACCATATATTTT.

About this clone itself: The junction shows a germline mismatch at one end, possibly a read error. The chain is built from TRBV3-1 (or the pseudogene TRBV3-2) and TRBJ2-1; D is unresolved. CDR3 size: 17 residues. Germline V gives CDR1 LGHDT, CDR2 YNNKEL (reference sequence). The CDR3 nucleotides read TGTGCCAGCAGCAAAGAGGCACTCCCGGAGATATACTATGAGCAGTTCTTC. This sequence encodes CASSKEALPEIYYEQFF.

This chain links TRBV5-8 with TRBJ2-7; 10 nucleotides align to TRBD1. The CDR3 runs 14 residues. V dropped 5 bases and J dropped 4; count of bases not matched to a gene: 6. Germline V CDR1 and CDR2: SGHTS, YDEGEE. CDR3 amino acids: CASSGDRGLYEQYF. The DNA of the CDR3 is TGTGCCAGCAGTGGGGACAGGGGCCTATACGAGCAGTACTTC.

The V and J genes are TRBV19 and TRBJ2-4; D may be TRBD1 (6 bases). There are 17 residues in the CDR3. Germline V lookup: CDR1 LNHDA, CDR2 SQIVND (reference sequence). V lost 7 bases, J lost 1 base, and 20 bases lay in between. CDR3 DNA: TGTGCCAGTACCCCCCGACAGGTTACCTCGGCCAAAAACATTCAGTACTTC. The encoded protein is CASTPRQVTSAKNIQYF. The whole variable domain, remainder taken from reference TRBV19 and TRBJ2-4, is DGGITQSPKYLFRKEGQNVTLSCEQNLNHDAMYWYRQDPGQGLRLIYYSQIVNDFQKGDIAEGYSVSREKKESFPLTVTSAQKNPTAFYLCASTPRQVTSAKNIQYFGAGTRLSVL.

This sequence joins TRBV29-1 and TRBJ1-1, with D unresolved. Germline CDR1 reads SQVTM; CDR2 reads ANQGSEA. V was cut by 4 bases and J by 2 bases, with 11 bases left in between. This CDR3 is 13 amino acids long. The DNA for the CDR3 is TGCAGCGTTGTGGCGGTTCTCAACACTGAAGCTTTCTTT. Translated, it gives CSVVAVLNTEAFF.

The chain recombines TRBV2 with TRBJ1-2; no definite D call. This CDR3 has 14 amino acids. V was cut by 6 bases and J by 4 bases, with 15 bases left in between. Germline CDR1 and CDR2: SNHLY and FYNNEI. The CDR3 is CASSEFLGSYGYTF. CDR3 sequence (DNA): TGTGCCAGCAGCGAATTTCTAGGGAGCTATGGCTACACCTTC.